One sample yielded the 32 T cell receptor beta chains listed below, sequenced in a study of blood T cell repertoires in COVID-19 (dated by TCRdb to 2019 to 2021). Libraries were made using the immunoSEQ multiplex PCR assay. TCRdb took over this immuneACCESS table, retaining in-frame rearrangements with V and J assigned. Such tables are incomplete; in checked studies, under half of the missing clones stem from an unresolved V gene, and the remainder is unexplained. The sample yields about 430,000 clones; roughly 90% were counted once. About 0.91% of the sample comes from the top ten. Sample: peripheral blood. These receptor sequences come from a young man with COVID-19, enrolled during active disease.

The rearrangement links TRBV19 to TRBJ2-7; D call uncertain. The CDR3 covers 14 residues. Trimming took 4 bases from V and 0 from J, leaving 10 bases between them. CDR1 is LNHDA and CDR2 is SQIVND in the germline V gene (reference sequence). CDR3 coding DNA: TGTGCCAGTAGTACATCGGTCAACTCCTACGAGCAGTACTTC. This translates into CASSTSVNSYEQYF. Complete variable domain (other parts from reference TRBV19 and TRBJ2-7): DGGITQSPKYLFRKEGQNVTLSCEQNLNHDAMYWYRQDPGQGLRLIYYSQIVNDFQKGDIAEGYSVSREKKESFPLTVTSAQKNPTAFYLCASSTSVNSYEQYFGPGTRLTVT.

As to this clone: This clone may be a read error of a much larger clone one base away. The gene calls are TRBV6-5 and TRBJ2-7; 10 bases are shared with TRBD1. V shed 5 bases and J 1 base; nucleotides not matched to a gene: 2. The length of the CDR3 is 14 residues. Germline V gene sequence: CDR1 MNHEY, CDR2 SVGAGI. The CDR3 region has the DNA TGTGCCAGCAGTCGGACAGGGGGATCCTACGAGCAGTACTTC. Its translation is CASSRTGGSYEQYF.

The rearrangement joins TRBV19 to TRBJ1-5, with TRBD1 identical over 10 bases. CDR1 is LNHDA and CDR2 is SQIVND in the germline V gene (reference sequence). CDR3 length: 14 residues. Trimming removed 5 bases from V and 5 bases from J; junction bases left unmatched: 3. The CDR3 bases are TGTGCCAGTAGTGCGACAGGGGGCTATCAGCCCCAGCATTTT. Its protein product is CASSATGGYQPQHF. Based on the CDR3 plus reference TRBV19 and TRBJ1-5, the full variable domain is DGGITQSPKYLFRKEGQNVTLSCEQNLNHDAMYWYRQDPGQGLRLIYYSQIVNDFQKGDIAEGYSVSREKKESFPLTVTSAQKNPTAFYLCASSATGGYQPQHFGDGTRLSIL.

CDR3 sequence: CASSLGDRGREAFF. The CDR3 bases are TGCGCCAGCAGCTTGGGGGACAGGGGTCGAGAAGCTTTCTTT. V usage is TRBV5-1 and J usage is TRBJ1-1, with 10 positions matching TRBD1. Germline V gene lookup returns CDR1 SGHRS and CDR2 YFSETQ. The J segment lost 8 bases and the V segment lost 0 bases, leaving 4 bases of the junction unmatched. This CDR3 is built from 14 residues.

V usage is TRBV9 and J usage is TRBJ2-4; no definite D call. From germline, CDR1 is SGDLS and CDR2 YYNGEE. V lost 2 bases to trimming and J lost 0 bases, with 6 bases between them. The CDR3 spans 14 residues. The CDR3 DNA reads TGTGCCAGCAGCGTTGGGCTAGCCAAAAACATTCAGTACTTC. Amino acid sequence: CASSVGLAKNIQYF.

This clone has a single count. The rearrangement joins TRBV16 to TRBJ1-1; the match to TRBD1 covers 7 bases. The germline V gene has CDR1 KGHSY and CDR2 FQNENV. This CDR3 is built from 16 residues. The junction had 10 bases not matched to a gene; V was cut back by 4 bases and J by 2 bases. CDR3 amino acids: CASSLHTGTDNTEAFF. CDR3 bases: TGTGCCAGCAGCCTGCACACCGGGACAGACAACACTGAAGCTTTCTTT.

V and J are TRBV3-1 (or the pseudogene TRBV3-2) and TRBJ2-1, with no clear D. This CDR3 contains 12 residues. Germline CDR1 LGHDT, CDR2 YNNKEL (reference sequence). The germline V and J ends were trimmed by 2 bases and 5 bases, with 4 bases remaining between them. The CDR3 reads CASSQLDNEQFF. The DNA of the CDR3 is TGTGCCAGCAGCCAACTTGACAATGAGCAGTTCTTC.

The chain carries TRBV19 and TRBJ1-4, with D unresolved. CDR1 is LNHDA, CDR2 SQIVND, per germline (reference sequence). CDR3 length equals 15 residues. Trimming took 4 bases from V and 6 from J, leaving 15 bases between them. The CDR3 protein is CASSRVLREDEKLFF. The CDR3 region has the DNA TGTGCCAGTAGTAGGGTATTGAGGGAGGATGAAAAACTGTTTTTT.

In its sample, this clone was seen once. The V gene is TRBV6-4, the J gene TRBJ2-1; D is possibly TRBD1 (5 bases). CDR1 and CDR2 (germline): MRHNA, SNTAGT. CDR3 length: 14 amino acids. V was pared by 5 bases and J by 7 bases, with 15 bases between. CDR3 amino acids: CASSHWGLGNEQFF. In DNA, the CDR3 is TGTGCCAGCAGTCACTGGGGCTTGGGGAATGAGCAGTTCTTC.

The rearrangement joins TRBV6-2 or TRBV6-3 to TRBJ1-5; D is perhaps TRBD1 (6 bases). From germline, CDR1 is MNHEY and CDR2 SVGEGT. With 4 bases removed from V and 0 bases from J, the gap between germline ends came to 13 bases. The CDR3 is 16 amino acids. The CDR3 is CASSSRQELSNQPQHF. The DNA of the CDR3 is TGTGCCAGCAGTTCTAGACAGGAACTTAGCAATCAGCCCCAGCATTTT.

The rearrangement joins TRBV7-9 to TRBJ2-1; 8 positions match TRBD1. Germline lookup yields CDR1 SEHNR and CDR2 FQNEAQ (reference sequence). This CDR3 is 14 amino acids long. V lost 10 bases and J lost 7; bases outside the gene matches: 12. CDR3 nucleotides: TGTGCCACCTTACAGGGGGATCCTAGGAATGAGCAGTTCTTC. Translation: CATLQGDPRNEQFF. Drawing the rest from reference TRBV7-9 and TRBJ2-1, the complete variable domain is DTGVSQNPRHKITKRGQNVTFRCDPISEHNRLYWYRQTLGQGPEFLTYFQNEAQLEKSRLLSDRFSAERPKGSFSTLEIQRTEQGDSAMYLCATLQGDPRNEQFFGPGTRLTVL.

This clone has just one count. This chain links TRBV15 with TRBJ1-5, with 8 bases matching TRBD1. V was pared by 3 bases and J by 3 bases, with 13 bases of the junction left unmatched. The CDR3 consists of 18 residues. Germline V gene data show CDR1 as LNHNV and CDR2 as YYDKDF (reference sequence). The DNA of the CDR3 is TGTGCCACCAGCAGCCTGAGACAGGGGCAGATCGTCAATCAGCCCCAGCATTTT. Its protein is CATSSLRQGQIVNQPQHF.

This clone was recorded only once. This chain joins TRBV5-6 and TRBJ2-3; unclear D gene. The V end lost 2 bases, the J end lost 6 bases, and 7 bases lay between the germline ends. The CDR3 consists of 12 residues. The germline V gene has CDR1 SGHDT and CDR2 YYEEEE. CDR3 sequence (DNA): TGTGCCAGCAGCTTCCTTGTTGATACGCAGTATTTT. This translates into CASSFLVDTQYF.

J is TRBJ1-6 and V is TRBV6-5; D is possibly TRBD1 (5 bases). Trimming left V 4 bases short and J 9 bases short, with 13 bases between. CDR1 and CDR2 from the germline V gene are MNHEY and SVGAGI. The CDR3 is 14 residues long. The CDR3 nucleotides read TGTGCCAGCAGTTCCCGGGGGGTTGGTTCACCCCTCCACTTT. This sequence encodes CASSSRGVGSPLHF.

As for this clone: The sample contains more than one DNA sequence encoding this CDR3. This chain joins TRBV5-1 and TRBJ2-3; TRBD2 aligns across 12 bases. CDR3 length: 16 amino acids. The V gene end was trimmed by 0 bases and the J gene end by 1 base; junction bases not matched to a gene: 0. The germline V gene has CDR1 SGHRS and CDR2 YFSETQ. The CDR3, as DNA: TGCGCCAGCAGCTTGGGACTAGCGGGGGGCACAGATACGCAGTATTTT. This translates into CASSLGLAGGTDTQYF.

The chain uses TRBV27 and TRBJ2-2; no clear D. Germline assignment: CDR1 MNHEY and CDR2 SMNVEV (reference sequence). The V end lost 5 bases, the J end lost 4 bases, and 11 bases lay between the germline ends. CDR3 length equals 14 residues. CDR3 sequence reads: CASSQLVSTGELFF. DNA for the CDR3: TGTGCCAGCAGTCAGCTAGTTTCCACCGGGGAGCTGTTTTTT.

The genes are TRBV10-1 and TRBJ2-7; D is perhaps TRBD2 (6 bases). CDR3 size: 14 residues. Germline CDR1 WNHNN, CDR2 SYGVQD (reference sequence). The V and J ends lost 8 bases and 1 base respectively, with 15 bases between them. The CDR3 nucleotides read TGCGCCAGCGCGCCCCTCCGGGGGTCCTACGAGCAGTACTTC. It encodes CASAPLRGSYEQYF.

To note about this clone: Its ends do not fully match the called genes, so a read error is possible. The V gene is TRBV7-7, the J gene TRBJ2-5; TRBD2 is a possible D gene (7 bases). The CDR3 contains 15 residues. Germline loops: CDR1 SSHAT, CDR2 FNYEAQ (reference sequence). The CDR3 DNA is TGTGCTAGCAGCCCTACGGGGGGCTCGCAAGAGACCCAGTACTTC. Translated: CASSPTGGSQETQYF.

The chain employs TRBV10-1 and TRBJ2-3; 8 nucleotides agree with TRBD2. CDR1 is WNHNN and CDR2 is SYGVQD in the germline V gene (reference sequence). J gave up 2 bases and V 2 bases, and 3 bases lay outside the gene matches. The CDR3 has 15 residues. CDR3 DNA sequence: TGCGCCAGCAGTGAGGGTAGCGGGGTCACAGATACGCAGTATTTT. This translates into CASSEGSGVTDTQYF.

The rearrangement joins TRBV19 to TRBJ2-1, with TRBD2 matching over 15 bases. In germline, CDR1 is LNHDA, CDR2 SQIVND (reference sequence). J was trimmed by 5 bases and V by 4 bases; bases with no gene match: 3. The length of the CDR3 is 16 residues. In DNA form, the CDR3 reads TGTGCCAGTAGTAGGGGACTAGCGGGGGGTAACAATGAGCAGTTCTTC. It encodes CASSRGLAGGNNEQFF. The complete variable domain, with remaining parts taken from reference TRBV19 and TRBJ2-1, reads DGGITQSPKYLFRKEGQNVTLSCEQNLNHDAMYWYRQDPGQGLRLIYYSQIVNDFQKGDIAEGYSVSREKKESFPLTVTSAQKNPTAFYLCASSRGLAGGNNEQFFGPGTRLTVL.

Only one count was recorded for this clone. The J gene is TRBJ1-5, the V gene TRBV6-6; maybe TRBD1 (6 bases). CDR3 length: 15 amino acids. The germline CDR1 and CDR2 sequences are MNHNY and SVGAGI (reference sequence). Trimming removed 5 bases at V and 3 bases at J, with 14 bases between. The CDR3 loop reads CASSQSQGSNQPQHF. The DNA of the CDR3 is TGTGCCAGCAGTCAATCGCAGGGGTCCAATCAGCCCCAGCATTTT.

The chain employs TRBV7-9 and TRBJ2-7; 7 nucleotides match TRBD1. The CDR3 runs to 14 residues. V dropped 5 bases and J dropped 4; count of bases not matched to a gene: 8. Per germline, CDR1 SEHNR and CDR2 FQNEAQ (reference sequence). The DNA for the CDR3 is TGTGCCAGCAGCAACCGGGACAGCTCGTACGAGCAGTACTTC. As protein: CASSNRDSSYEQYF.

This clone occurred once. This chain connects TRBV14 to TRBJ2-7; 13 bases are shared with TRBD2. V shed 4 bases, J shed 6 bases, and the junction held 6 bases outside the gene matches. Germline loops: CDR1 SGHDN, CDR2 FVKESK. The CDR3 is 15 amino acids. CDR3 in DNA: TGTGCCAGCAGCCGCGGACTAGCGGGAGCAGTCGAGCAGTACTTC. This gives the protein CASSRGLAGAVEQYF.

This chain connects TRBV28 to TRBJ2-2, with a weak D call TRBD1 (6 bases). The CDR3 runs to 17 residues. Between the trimmed V and J ends, which lost 2 bases and 0 bases, there was a span of 13 bases. CDR1 and CDR2 from the germline V gene are MDHEN and SYDVKM. In nucleotides, the CDR3 is TGTGCCAGCAGTTTAACCGCAGCAGGGGCGAACACCGGGGAGCTGTTTTTT. It codes for CASSLTAAGANTGELFF.

The V and J genes are TRBV3-1 (or the pseudogene TRBV3-2) and TRBJ2-2, with a tentative D call TRBD2 (5 bases). CDR1 and CDR2 from the germline V gene are LGHDT and YNNKEL (reference sequence). This CDR3 is 16 amino acids long. The V and J ends lost 3 bases and 6 bases respectively, with 17 bases between them. Here the CDR3 DNA reads TGTGCCAGCAGCCAGACCGGAGGCCGGTGGGCCGGGGAGCTGTTTTTT. Residues: CASSQTGGRWAGELFF.

The chain employs TRBV7-3 and TRBJ2-3, with 10 bases matching TRBD1. The CDR3 consists of 14 residues. The ends lost 3 bases at V and 6 bases at J; junction bases unmatched: 3. Germline lookup yields CDR1 SGHTA and CDR2 FQGTGA. CDR3 in amino acids: CASSFMGQGDTQYF. As DNA, the CDR3 is TGTGCCAGCAGCTTCATGGGACAGGGGGATACGCAGTATTTT.

The rearrangement uses TRBV18 and TRBJ1-5; 8 nucleotides align to TRBD1. CDR3 length: 16 residues. The V segment lost 3 bases and the J segment 9 bases; nucleotides outside the gene matches: 13. Germline loops: CDR1 KGHSH, CDR2 LQKENI. CDR3 residues: CASSPPRGQALGPQHF. CDR3 in DNA: TGTGCCAGCTCACCCCCGCGGGGACAGGCCTTAGGGCCCCAGCATTTT.

V usage is TRBV19 and J usage is TRBJ1-1, with TRBD1 matching over 10 bases. The CDR3 spans 14 residues. V was pared by 9 bases and J by 3 bases, with 7 bases of the junction left unmatched. Germline loops: CDR1 LNHDA, CDR2 SQIVND (reference sequence). The chain's CDR3 is CASRPGQGYTEAFF. The CDR3 nucleotides read TGTGCCAGCCGTCCGGGACAGGGGTACACTGAAGCTTTCTTT.

The CDR3 protein is CASSKLSGMQYF. The CDR3, as DNA: TGTGCCAGTAGTAAACTCTCCGGGATGCAGTATTTT. This chain uses TRBV19 with TRBJ2-3; a possible D gene is TRBD2 (5 bases). V was trimmed by 4 bases and J by 11 bases, leaving 13 bases between them. The germline V gene encodes CDR1 LNHDA and CDR2 SQIVND (reference sequence). The CDR3 contains 12 residues. Full variable domain (rest looked up from reference TRBV19 and TRBJ2-3): DGGITQSPKYLFRKEGQNVTLSCEQNLNHDAMYWYRQDPGQGLRLIYYSQIVNDFQKGDIAEGYSVSREKKESFPLTVTSAQKNPTAFYLCASSKLSGMQYFGPGTRLTVL.

This chain joins TRBV6-6 and TRBJ2-7; tentative D call: TRBD1 (5 bases). CDR3 length: 11 residues. CDR1 is MNHNY and CDR2 is SVGAGI in the germline V gene (reference sequence). V was trimmed by 7 bases and J by 6 bases, leaving 10 bases between them. DNA for the CDR3: TGTGCCAGCAATCAGGGTACCGAGCAGTACTTC. The encoded protein is CASNQGTEQYF.

The chain recombines TRBV7-9 with TRBJ2-1; D is unclear. The ends were cut back, 1 base at V and 7 bases at J, with 14 bases in the middle. This CDR3 is built from 15 residues. Germline CDR1 reads SEHNR; CDR2 reads FQNEAQ (reference sequence). The CDR3 DNA reads TGTGCCAGCAGCTTAGATTGGGTAACGAGGAATGAGCAGTTCTTC. It translates to CASSLDWVTRNEQFF.

The rearrangement joins TRBV6-5 to TRBJ1-2; possibly TRBD1 for D (5 bases). This CDR3 region has 15 residues. Germline CDR1 is MNHEY and CDR2 is SVGAGI. Trimming took 2 bases from V and 8 from J, leaving 18 bases between them. The CDR3 loop is CASSYSGPGGGGYTF. In DNA form, the CDR3 reads TGTGCCAGCAGTTACAGTGGCCCCGGGGGGGGAGGCTACACCTTC.